What follows is one T cell receptor beta chain and its context. Its ends do not fully match the called genes, so a read error is possible. Germline-derived CDR1 and CDR2 are SGHDT and YYEEEE. The CDR3 sequence is 15 residues long. These data belong to a study of read filtering for tumor transcriptome and immune sequencing. Background on the study: DNase treatment preceded whole-transcriptome library preparation.

The library was built from roughly 400 ng RNA with molecular barcoded adaptors for alpha/delta and beta/gamma chains. TCRdb reprocessed the reads with MiXCR, giving one entry per CDR3 protein. The sample consists of approximately 61,000 distinct CDR3 sequences, around 18% of them appearing once. The TCR originated in a donor aged 40 or older with multiple myeloma. What was sequenced was a population of CD138-negative cells sorted from bone marrow. V is TRBV5-6 and J is TRBJ2-3; a weak D match, TRBD2 (5 bases). The DNA for the CDR3 is TGTGCCAGCAGCTTCGGCCGGACTCTCACAGATACGCAGTGTTTT. This encodes CASSFGRTLTDTQCF.